Below, one T cell receptor beta chain is given with its context. The specificity of this receptor is unknown. A junction end diverges from the germline sequence, so it may reflect a read error. The donors were 40 or so Caucasian individuals from Russia, aged roughly 6 to 100 years, who were systemically healthy. Approximately 10 milliliters of peripheral blood were collected from each donor into EDTA-treated Vacutainer tubes. Ficoll-Paque density-gradient centrifugation was used to isolate PBMCs, with at least 6 million obtained per sample. Trizol reagent was used to extract total RNA from the PBMCs, yielding at least 6 micrograms per sample. Naive CD45RAhigh/CD27high T cell percentages were measured by flow cytometry on a PBMC aliquot from every donor. The record originates from a study of blood T cells in healthy people across ages (dated by TCRdb to between 2014 and 2016). Study-wide context: In model experiments, template switching captured about one uniquely barcoded TCR beta cDNA molecule for every two T cells. Using deep sequencing normalized with unique cDNA molecular identifiers, the study measured how TCR beta repertoire diversity changes with age. The study analyzed two additional independent replicas of 1 million unique cDNA reads from the same blood draw for two donors, one aged 18 to 30 and one aged 80 or older. The donors were split into four age groups: young (average 16 years), middle-aged (roughly 39), aged (62) and long-lived (about 82). To avoid experimental bias, donors of different ages were randomly spread across the sequencing lanes. Summary of the overall study and its limitations: Because the CMV infection status of the donors was unknown, age-related changes in expanded clonotypes may potentially have been confounded. As age increased, observed TCR beta diversity per million T cells dropped in a roughly linear way, and a significant reduction was already evident by age about 40. There was a strong correlation between observed TCR beta diversity and the percentage of naive T cells measured by flow cytometry. Total diversity estimates from one million sequenced T cells were considered lower bounds and underestimates. Compared with the aged group, the long-lived group had more naive CD4+ T cells, fewer expanded clones and increased TCR diversity, a pattern suggesting age selection. Bulk unsorted PBMC profiling prevented conclusive comparison of naive and antigen-experienced compartments.

The CDR3 runs 14 residues from the cysteine to the phenylalanine. Only the CDR3 region is kept as DNA, spanning 42 bases read in frame from base 1. Libraries came from 5' RACE. Sequencing was carried out with an Illumina HiSeq 2500. A second PCR of about 6 to 12 cycles was run with a J-beta primer mix and a sample-barcoded 5' primer. A unique molecular identifier was introduced onto each TCR beta cDNA molecule by a template-switch 5' adaptor carrying 12 random nucleotides. Each sample yielded at least 2.5 million CDR3-containing paired-end reads. All of the RNA was converted into first-strand cDNA using the Mint cDNA synthesis kit, with a TRBC-specific oligonucleotide serving as the primer. Following uracil-DNA glycosylase treatment, a first 18-cycle PCR with universal primers M1SS and BC2_uni_R was performed on all cDNA. The authors' pipeline ran thus. Normalization of each sample was performed by random selection of 1 million high-quality reads, each carrying a distinct molecular identifier. Instead of being binned into consensus sequences, reads that shared molecular identifiers were thrown out. MiTCR, run with a Q25 quality threshold and the strictest error-elimination algorithm, handled CDR3 identification, clonotype clustering and error correction. A nonparametric unseen species model with Euler transformation was used to estimate a lower bound on total TCR beta diversity. TCRdb redid the processing of the public reads, applying fastp at Q25 and MiXCR, and retained in-frame beta chains. Entries that share a CDR3 protein sequence are merged under the most common genes and DNA. TCRdb, not the original authors, processed these V and J calls. The sample table shows about 640,000 distinct CDR3 sequences, and roughly 50% are seen once. The top ten hold over 30% of the sample.

The receptor chain draws on TRBV12-3 or TRBV12-4 and TRBJ2-3, with a weak D call of TRBD2 (6 bases match). The clonotype comes from a man aged 60 to 69 in good health. The material sequenced was blood. This receptor carries the CDR3 CASSGGGAGDMQYF. The sequenced DNA: TGTGCCAGCAGTGGCGGAGGGGCCGGAGATATGCAGTATTTT.